One and the same sample provided the 5 T cell receptor beta chains below, sequenced in a study of blood T cell repertoires in COVID-19. The table came from immunoSEQ multiplex PCR; TCRdb's copy has only in-frame clones and leaves some out. The sample gives about 400,000 clones, under 90% of which show up once; approximately 1.5% is in the top ten. The sample comprised PBMCs or T cells enriched from blood (not recorded which). The receptors come from a woman aged 25 to 45 who had recovered from COVID-19.

This clone appeared once. At one boundary the junction diverges from the germline segment, which might be a read error. The V call is TRBV12-5, the J call TRBJ2-5; D is perhaps TRBD1 (5 bases). The CDR3 is 12 residues long. The V gene's germline CDR1 is LGHNT and CDR2 FRNRAP. The DNA for the CDR3 is TGTGGTAGTTCACAGGAAAGAGAGACCCAGTACTTC. Its translation: CGSSQERETQYF.

The rearrangement uses TRBV28 and TRBJ2-1, with 9 bases aligning to TRBD2. This CDR3 spans 16 amino acids. Germline values: CDR1 MDHEN, CDR2 SYDVKM. The V segment lost 3 bases and the J segment 7 bases; nucleotides outside the gene matches: 10. In nucleotides, the CDR3 is TGTGCCAGCAGTTTGGTAGCGGGAGTATTGTCGAATGAGCAGTTCTTC. It translates to CASSLVAGVLSNEQFF.

The chain couples TRBV28 to TRBJ1-1; D remains unclear. Germline CDR1 MDHEN, CDR2 SYDVKM. There are 12 residues in the CDR3. V lost 7 bases and J lost 1, with 7 bases in between. CDR3 nucleotide sequence: TGTGCCAGCACCCGGGGGAACACTGAAGCTTTCTTT. Translation gives CASTRGNTEAFF.

This clone is a singleton in its sample. The chain has TRBV12-3 or TRBV12-4 and TRBJ2-1, with 8 bases that match TRBD1. The ends lost 5 bases at V and 10 bases at J; junction bases unmatched: 4. The CDR3 loop spans 12 amino acids. This chain's CDR3 is CASSPTGGEQFF. The DNA for the CDR3 is TGTGCCAGCAGTCCTACAGGGGGAGAGCAGTTCTTC.

The chain carries TRBV15 and TRBJ2-1, with TRBD2 identical over 9 bases. CDR1 and CDR2 from the germline V gene are LNHNV and YYDKDF (reference sequence). V shed 3 bases, J shed 10 bases, and the junction held 4 bases outside the gene matches. CDR3 size: 13 residues. The CDR3 here is CATSRGTSQEQFF. CDR3 coding DNA: TGTGCCACCAGCAGGGGGACTAGCCAAGAGCAGTTCTTC.